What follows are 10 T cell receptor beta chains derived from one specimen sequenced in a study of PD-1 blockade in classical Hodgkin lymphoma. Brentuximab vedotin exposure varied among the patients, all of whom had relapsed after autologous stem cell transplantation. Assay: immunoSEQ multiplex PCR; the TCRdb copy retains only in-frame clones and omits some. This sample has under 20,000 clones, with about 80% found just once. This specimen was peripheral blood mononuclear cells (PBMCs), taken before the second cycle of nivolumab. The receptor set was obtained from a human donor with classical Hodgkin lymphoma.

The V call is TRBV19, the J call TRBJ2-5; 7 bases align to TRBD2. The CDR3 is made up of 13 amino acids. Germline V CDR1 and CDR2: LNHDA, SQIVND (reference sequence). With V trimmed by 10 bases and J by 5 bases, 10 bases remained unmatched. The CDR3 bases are TGTGCCACCTCCTGGACTAGTCGGGAGACCCAGTACTTC. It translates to CATSWTSRETQYF. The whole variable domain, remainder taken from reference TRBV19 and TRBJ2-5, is DGGITQSPKYLFRKEGQNVTLSCEQNLNHDAMYWYRQDPGQGLRLIYYSQIVNDFQKGDIAEGYSVSREKKESFPLTVTSAQKNPTAFYLCATSWTSRETQYFGPGTRLLVL.

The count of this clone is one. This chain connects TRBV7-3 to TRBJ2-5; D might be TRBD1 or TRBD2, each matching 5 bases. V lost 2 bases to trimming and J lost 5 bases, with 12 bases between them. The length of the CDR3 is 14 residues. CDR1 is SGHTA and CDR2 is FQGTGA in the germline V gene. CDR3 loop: CASSLSGTRETQYF. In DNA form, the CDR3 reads TGTGCCAGCAGCTTATCAGGGACCCGGGAGACCCAGTACTTC.

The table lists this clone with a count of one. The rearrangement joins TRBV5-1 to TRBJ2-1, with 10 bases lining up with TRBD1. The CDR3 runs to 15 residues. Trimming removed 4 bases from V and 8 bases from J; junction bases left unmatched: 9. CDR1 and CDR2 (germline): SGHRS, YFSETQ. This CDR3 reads CASSLRDRGSYEQFF. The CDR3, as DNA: TGCGCCAGCAGCCTGAGGGACAGGGGAAGCTATGAGCAGTTCTTC.

The CDR3 DNA reads as TGTGCCACCAGCAGCGGGGACACGAACTATGGCTACACCTTC. This sequence encodes CATSSGDTNYGYTF. The chain recombines TRBV15 with TRBJ1-2; a weak D match, TRBD1 (6 bases). Trimming shortened V by 3 bases and J by 2 bases, and 10 bases separated the two germline ends. Per the germline V gene, CDR1 is LNHNV and CDR2 is YYDKDF (reference sequence). The length of the CDR3 is 14 residues.

Here the CDR3 DNA reads TGTGCCTGGACCCTCGGAGCGACTGGGAGGGAGACCCAGTACTTC. Its protein is CAWTLGATGRETQYF. The genes are TRBV30 and TRBJ2-5; weak D call: TRBD2 (6 bases). Germline V CDR1 and CDR2: GTSNPN, SVGIG (reference sequence). The CDR3 contains 15 residues. Trimming took 4 bases from V and 5 from J, leaving 20 bases between them.

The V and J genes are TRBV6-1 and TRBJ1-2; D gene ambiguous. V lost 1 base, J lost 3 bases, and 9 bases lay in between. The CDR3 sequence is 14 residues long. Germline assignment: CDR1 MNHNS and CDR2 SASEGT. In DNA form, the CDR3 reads TGTGCCAGCAGTGAAGACGGCAGGCACTATGGCTACACCTTC. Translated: CASSEDGRHYGYTF.

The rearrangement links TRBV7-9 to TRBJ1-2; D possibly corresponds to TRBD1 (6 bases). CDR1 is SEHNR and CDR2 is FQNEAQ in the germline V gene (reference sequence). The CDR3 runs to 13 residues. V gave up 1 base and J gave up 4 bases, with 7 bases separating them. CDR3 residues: CASSLGTVYGYTF. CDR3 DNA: TGTGCCAGCAGCTTAGGGACAGTCTATGGCTACACCTTC. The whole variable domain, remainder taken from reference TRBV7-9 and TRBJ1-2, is DTGVSQNPRHKITKRGQNVTFRCDPISEHNRLYWYRQTLGQGPEFLTYFQNEAQLEKSRLLSDRFSAERPKGSFSTLEIQRTEQGDSAMYLCASSLGTVYGYTFGSGTRLTVV.

The CDR3 spells CASRGGGVLYNSPLHF. Written as DNA, the CDR3 is TGTGCCAGCAGGGGTGGGGGTGTACTGTATAATTCACCCCTCCACTTT. The chain uses TRBV27 and TRBJ1-6, with TRBD1 as a possible D gene (5 bases). CDR1 is MNHEY, CDR2 SMNVEV, per germline (reference sequence). The germline V and J ends were trimmed by 6 bases and 4 bases, with 16 bases remaining between them. The CDR3 sequence is 16 residues long.

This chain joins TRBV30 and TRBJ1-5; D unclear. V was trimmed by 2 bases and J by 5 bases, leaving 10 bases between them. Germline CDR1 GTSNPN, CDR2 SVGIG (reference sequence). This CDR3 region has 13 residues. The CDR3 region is CAWSTRPDQPQHF. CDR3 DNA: TGTGCCTGGAGTACCCGACCGGATCAGCCCCAGCATTTT.

The CDR3 coding sequence is TGTGCCAGCAGCCCTACCTGGGACTTTGAAGCTTTCTTT. Protein sequence: CASSPTWDFEAFF. The chain recombines TRBV11-2 with TRBJ1-1, with D tentatively TRBD1 (5 bases). The CDR3 spans 13 residues. The germline CDR1 and CDR2 sequences are SGHAT and FQNNGV. The V end lost 5 bases, the J end lost 7 bases, and 14 bases lay between the germline ends.